This TCR beta chain was recorded in a study of control samples from healthy donors and cancer patients (TCRdb year 2020). The library was made by the immunoSEQ multiplex PCR assay. In its TCRdb copy, this immuneACCESS table keeps in-frame sequences only and misses some clones. Where compared with another copy, unresolved V genes explain less than half of these, and the others have no known cause. The sample data list 100,000 or so clones, and 90% to 95% of these were observed just once. The leading ten clones occupy over 0.85% of the sample. To note about this clone: Its recognized antigen is unknown. Base qualities are missing; no much larger clone stands one base away.

Material for sequencing was blood. The source is a young woman in good health.

The nucleotide sequence is TGTGCCAGCAGCTTGGTTGGACAGGGGGCTAATGAAAAACTGTTTTTT. Its product reads: CASSLVGQGANEKLFF. The sequence joins TRBV5-6 to TRBJ1-4; TRBD1 lines up with 10 middle nucleotides. From the cysteine up to the phenylalanine, the CDR3 has a length of 16 residues. Only the CDR3 DNA stays, 48 bases, in frame from base 1. The germline V gene provides CDR1 SGHDT and CDR2 YYEEEE. The junction shows trimming of 0 bases on V and 3 bases on J, and the gene matches do not reach 2 bases of it. Reference TRBV5-6 and TRBJ1-4 proteins supply the regions before and after the CDR3; the full variable domain is: DAGVTQSPTHLIKTRGQQVTLRCSPKSGHDTVSWYQQALGQGPQFIFQYYEEEERQRGNFPDRFSGHQFPNYSSELNVNALLLGDSALYLCASSLVGQGANEKLFFGSGTQLSVL.